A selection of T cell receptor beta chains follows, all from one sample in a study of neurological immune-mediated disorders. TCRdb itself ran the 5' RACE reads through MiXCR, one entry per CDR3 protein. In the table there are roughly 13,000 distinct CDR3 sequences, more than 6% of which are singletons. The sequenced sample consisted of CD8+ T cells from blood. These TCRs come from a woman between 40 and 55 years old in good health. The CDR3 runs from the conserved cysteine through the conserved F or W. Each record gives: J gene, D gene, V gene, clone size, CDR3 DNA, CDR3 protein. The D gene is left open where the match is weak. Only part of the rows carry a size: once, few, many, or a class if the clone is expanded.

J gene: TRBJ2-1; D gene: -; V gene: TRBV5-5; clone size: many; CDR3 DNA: TGTGCCAGTACCGATCGGACAGCTAAATTTTCCTACAATGAGCAGTTCTTC; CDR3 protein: CASTDRTAKFSYNEQFF
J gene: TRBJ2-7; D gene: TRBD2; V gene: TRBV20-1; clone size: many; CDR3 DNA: TGCAGTGCTCCCGAGGCGGGGGGGCCTATCGCCTACGAGCAGTACTTC; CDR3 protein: CSAPEAGGPIAYEQYF
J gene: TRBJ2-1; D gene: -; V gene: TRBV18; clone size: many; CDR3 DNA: TGTGCCAGCTCACCAGTCATTGTGCGTGGCTCCTACAATGAGCAGTTCTTC; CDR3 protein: CASSPVIVRGSYNEQFF
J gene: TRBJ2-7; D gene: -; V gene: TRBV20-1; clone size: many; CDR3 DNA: TGCAGTGCTAGAGTGAGTGGAGGGGAGCAGTACTTC; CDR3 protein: CSARVSGGEQYF
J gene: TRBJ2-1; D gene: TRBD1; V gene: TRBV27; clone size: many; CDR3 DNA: TGTGCCAGCAGTATAACCCGGGACAGGGGGCGAGGGTCCTACAATGAGCAGTTCTTC; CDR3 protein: CASSITRDRGRGSYNEQFF
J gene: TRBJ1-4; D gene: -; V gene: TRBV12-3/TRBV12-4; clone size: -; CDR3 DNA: TGTGCCAGCAGGCTTGGGCGGTCGAATGAAAAACTGTTTTTT; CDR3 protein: CASRLGRSNEKLFF
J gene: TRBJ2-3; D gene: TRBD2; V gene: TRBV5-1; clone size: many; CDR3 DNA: TGCGCCAGCAGCTCGAAAGCGGGAGGGCCTGTTGATACGCAGTATTTT; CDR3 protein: CASSSKAGGPVDTQYF
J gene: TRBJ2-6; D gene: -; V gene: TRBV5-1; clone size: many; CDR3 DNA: TGCGCCAGTAGCGGGGGACAGGGCATCTCTGGGGCCAACGTCCTGACTTTC; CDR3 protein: CASSGGQGISGANVLTF
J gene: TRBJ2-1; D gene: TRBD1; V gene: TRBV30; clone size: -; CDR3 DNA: TGTGCCTGGAGTGTACAGGGGGTCCTCAATGAGCAGTTCTTC; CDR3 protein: CAWSVQGVLNEQFF
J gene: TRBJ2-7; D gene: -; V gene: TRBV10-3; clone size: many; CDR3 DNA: TGTGCCATCAGCCTGGACAGAACCTACGAGCAGTACTTC; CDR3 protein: CAISLDRTYEQYF
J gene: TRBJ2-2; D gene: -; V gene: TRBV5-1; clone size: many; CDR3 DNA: TGCGCCAGCAGCTTTGGGGTAGAGCTGTTTTTT; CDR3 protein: CASSFGVELFF
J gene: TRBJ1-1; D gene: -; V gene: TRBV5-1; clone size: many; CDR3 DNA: TGCGCCAGCAGCTTGGCCGGGGGAGAAGCTTTCTTT; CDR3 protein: CASSLAGGEAFF
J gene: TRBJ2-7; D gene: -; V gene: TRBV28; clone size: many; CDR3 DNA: TGTGCCAGCAGTTACTCCTACGAGCAGTACTTC; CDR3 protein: CASSYSYEQYF
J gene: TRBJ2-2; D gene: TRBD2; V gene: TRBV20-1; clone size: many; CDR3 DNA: TGCAGGCCGAGGGACTATTCCACCGGGGAGCTGTTTTTT; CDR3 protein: CRPRDYSTGELFF
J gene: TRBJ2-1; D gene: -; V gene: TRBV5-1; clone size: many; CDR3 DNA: TGCGCCAGCAGCTTGGAGAATAACAATGAGCAGTTCTTC; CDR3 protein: CASSLENNNEQFF
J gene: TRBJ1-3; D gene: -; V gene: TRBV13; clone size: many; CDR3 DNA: TGTGCCAGCAGCTTAGAGAGTGGAAACACCATATATTTT; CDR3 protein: CASSLESGNTIYF
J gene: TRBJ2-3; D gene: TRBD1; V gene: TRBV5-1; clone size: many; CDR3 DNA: TGCGCCAGCAGCTCGCGGGGACAGGGACAAGGTCGAGATACGCAGTATTTT; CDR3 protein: CASSSRGQGQGRDTQYF
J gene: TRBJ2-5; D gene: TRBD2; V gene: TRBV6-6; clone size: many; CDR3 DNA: TGTGCCAGCAGTTACGGGGCTAGCGGGAGGCTGTACCAAGAGACCCAGTACTTC; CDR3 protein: CASSYGASGRLYQETQYF
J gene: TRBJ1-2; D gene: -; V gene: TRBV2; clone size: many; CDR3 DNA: TGTGCCAGCAGGCGCTGGGGGGGCGACTATGGCTACACCTTC; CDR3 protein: CASRRWGGDYGYTF
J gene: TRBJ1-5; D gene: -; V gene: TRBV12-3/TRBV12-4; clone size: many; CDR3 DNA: TGTGCCAGCAGTTTAGGGGATGGGGGCAATCAGCCCCAGCATTTT; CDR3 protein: CASSLGDGGNQPQHF
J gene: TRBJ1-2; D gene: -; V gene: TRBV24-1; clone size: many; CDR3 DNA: TGTGCCACCAGTGTGAGGGATTGGTATGGCTACACCTTC; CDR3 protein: CATSVRDWYGYTF
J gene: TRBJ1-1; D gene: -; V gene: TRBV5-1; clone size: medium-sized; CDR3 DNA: TGCGCCAGCAGCCTGTCCACCCCCACTGAAGCTTTCTTT; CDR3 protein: CASSLSTPTEAFF
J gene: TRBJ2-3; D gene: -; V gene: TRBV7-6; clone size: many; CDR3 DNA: TGTGCCAGCAGCTTTAGGACCCCCACCTATCGAGATACGCAGTATTTT; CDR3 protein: CASSFRTPTYRDTQYF
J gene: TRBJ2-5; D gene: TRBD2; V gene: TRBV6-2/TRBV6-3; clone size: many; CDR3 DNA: TGTGCCAGCAGTTTGGGACTAGCGGGAGCGCGGGAGACCCAGTACTTC; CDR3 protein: CASSLGLAGARETQYF
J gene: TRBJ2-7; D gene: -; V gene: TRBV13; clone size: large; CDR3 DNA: TGTGCCAGCAGCCGCTCCCCCTCCTACGAGCAGTACTTC; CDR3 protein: CASSRSPSYEQYF
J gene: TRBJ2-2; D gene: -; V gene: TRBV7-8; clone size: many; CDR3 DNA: TGTGCCAGCAGCTTAGTTGGGGAGCTGTTTTTT; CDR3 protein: CASSLVGELFF
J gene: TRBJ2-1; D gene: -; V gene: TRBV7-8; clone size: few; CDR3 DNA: TGTGCCAGCAGCTTTGCCAGGGCCGGCGGGGACAATGAGCAGTTCTTC; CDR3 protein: CASSFARAGGDNEQFF
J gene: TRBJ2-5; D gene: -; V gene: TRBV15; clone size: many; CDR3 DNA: TGTGCCACCAGCAGCCGCCGTCAAGAGACCCAGTACTTC; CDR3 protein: CATSSRRQETQYF
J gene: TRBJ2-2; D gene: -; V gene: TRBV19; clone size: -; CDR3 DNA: TGTGCCAGTAGTCCCCTGGGCGGGGAGCTGTTTTTT; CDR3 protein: CASSPLGGELFF
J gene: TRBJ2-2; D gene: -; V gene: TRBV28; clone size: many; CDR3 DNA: TGTGCCAGCAGCTTACGAGGGGTGAAAACCGGGGAGCTGTTTTTT; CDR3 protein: CASSLRGVKTGELFF
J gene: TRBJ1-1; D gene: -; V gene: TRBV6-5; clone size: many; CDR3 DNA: TGTGCCAGCAGTTACTCGAAGAGGGGGAACACTGAAGCTTTCTTT; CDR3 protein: CASSYSKRGNTEAFF
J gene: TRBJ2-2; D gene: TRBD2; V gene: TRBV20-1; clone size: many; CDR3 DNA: TGCAGTGCTAGAGATGAGATGGGGACTAGCGGGAGTGGCGGGACCGGGGAGCTGTTTTTT; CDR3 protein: CSARDEMGTSGSGGTGELFF
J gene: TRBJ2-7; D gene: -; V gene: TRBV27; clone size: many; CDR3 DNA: TGTGCCAGCAGTTTAAGGGGGGGCTACGAGCAGTACTTC; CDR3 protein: CASSLRGGYEQYF
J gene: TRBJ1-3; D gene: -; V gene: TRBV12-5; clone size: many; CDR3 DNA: TGTGCTAGTGGTTTGGTAAATGCCGCATCTCTCTCTGGAAACACCATATATTTT; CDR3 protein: CASGLVNAASLSGNTIYF
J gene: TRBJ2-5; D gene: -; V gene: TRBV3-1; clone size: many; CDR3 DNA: TGTGCCAGCAGCCCCTTAGACCCTGGGGAGACCCAGTACTTC; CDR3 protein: CASSPLDPGETQYF
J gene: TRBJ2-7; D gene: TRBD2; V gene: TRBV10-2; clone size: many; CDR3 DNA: TGCGCCAGCACAAACCCTAGCGGTGGGGCCTACGAGCAGTACTTC; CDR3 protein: CASTNPSGGAYEQYF
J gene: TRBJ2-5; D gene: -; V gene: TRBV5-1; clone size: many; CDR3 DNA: TGCGCCAGCAGCTTCGCAGGGTACCAAGAGACCCAGTACTTC; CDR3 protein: CASSFAGYQETQYF
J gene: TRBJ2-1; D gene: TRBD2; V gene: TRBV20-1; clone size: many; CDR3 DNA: TGCAGTGCTAACTTCGGACTAGTTTACAATGAGCAGTTCTTC; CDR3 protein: CSANFGLVYNEQFF
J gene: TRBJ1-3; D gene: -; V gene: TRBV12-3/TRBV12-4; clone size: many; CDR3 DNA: TGTGCCAGCGGTATGGGCAACCCTAACGGAAACACCATATATTTT; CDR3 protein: CASGMGNPNGNTIYF
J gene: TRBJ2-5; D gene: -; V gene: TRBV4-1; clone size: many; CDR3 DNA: TGCGCCAGCAGCCTTCGCCTTCAGGAGACCCAGTACTTC; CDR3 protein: CASSLRLQETQYF
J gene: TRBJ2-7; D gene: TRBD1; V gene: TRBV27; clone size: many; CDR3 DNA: TGTGCCAGCAGTTTATGGGACAGGGGTTCCGAGCAGTACTTC; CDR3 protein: CASSLWDRGSEQYF
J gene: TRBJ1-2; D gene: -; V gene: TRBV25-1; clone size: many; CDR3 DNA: TGTGCCAGCAGTGAATGGGGTATGGACTATGGCTACACCTTC; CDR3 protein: CASSEWGMDYGYTF
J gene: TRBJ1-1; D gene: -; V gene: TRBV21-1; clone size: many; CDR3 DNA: TGTGCCAGCAGCAAAGGCCGGGGGTTTATCACTGAAGCTTTCTTT; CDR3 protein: CASSKGRGFITEAFF
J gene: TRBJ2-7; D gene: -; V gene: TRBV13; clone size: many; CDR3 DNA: TGTGCCAGCAGCTTAGGAACGCTCTACGAGCAGTACTTC; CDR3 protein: CASSLGTLYEQYF
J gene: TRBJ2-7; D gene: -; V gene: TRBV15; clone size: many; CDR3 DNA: TGTGCCACCAGCGGCCCCGGGACACCCGTGGAAAGGAGGTTC; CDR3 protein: CATSGPGTPVERRF
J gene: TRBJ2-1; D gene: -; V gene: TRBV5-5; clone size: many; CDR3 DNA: TGTGCCAGCAGCTTCACAGGGAACCATGAGCAGTTCTTC; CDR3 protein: CASSFTGNHEQFF
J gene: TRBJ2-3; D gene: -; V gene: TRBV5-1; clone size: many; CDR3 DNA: TGCGCCAGCAAGGGTCCAGCCACAGATACGCAGTATTTT; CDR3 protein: CASKGPATDTQYF
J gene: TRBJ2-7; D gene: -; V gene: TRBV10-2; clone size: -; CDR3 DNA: TGCGCCAGCAAGGACAGCAACGAGCAGTACTTC; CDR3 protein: CASKDSNEQYF
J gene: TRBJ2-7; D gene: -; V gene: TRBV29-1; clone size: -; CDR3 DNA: TGCAGCGTTGAGGGTAACGAGCAGTACTTC; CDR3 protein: CSVEGNEQYF
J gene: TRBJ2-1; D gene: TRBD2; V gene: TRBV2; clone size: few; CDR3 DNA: TGTGCCAGCGCTGGGGGGGACTACATATACAATGAGCAGTTCTTC; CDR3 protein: CASAGGDYIYNEQFF
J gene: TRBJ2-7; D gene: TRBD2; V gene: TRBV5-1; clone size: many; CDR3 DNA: TGCGCCAGCAGTCCTAGCGGGAGAGCCCACGAGCAGTACTTC; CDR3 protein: CASSPSGRAHEQYF
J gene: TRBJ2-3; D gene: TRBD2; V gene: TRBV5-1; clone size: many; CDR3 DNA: TGCGCCAGCAGCTTCGACCGACTAGCGGGGCCCAACACAGATACGCAGTATTTT; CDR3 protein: CASSFDRLAGPNTDTQYF
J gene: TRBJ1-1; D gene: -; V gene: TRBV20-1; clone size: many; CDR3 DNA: TGCAGTGCTAGTAGGGTCCCGGAGGCCGACACTGAAGCTTTCTTT; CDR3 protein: CSASRVPEADTEAFF